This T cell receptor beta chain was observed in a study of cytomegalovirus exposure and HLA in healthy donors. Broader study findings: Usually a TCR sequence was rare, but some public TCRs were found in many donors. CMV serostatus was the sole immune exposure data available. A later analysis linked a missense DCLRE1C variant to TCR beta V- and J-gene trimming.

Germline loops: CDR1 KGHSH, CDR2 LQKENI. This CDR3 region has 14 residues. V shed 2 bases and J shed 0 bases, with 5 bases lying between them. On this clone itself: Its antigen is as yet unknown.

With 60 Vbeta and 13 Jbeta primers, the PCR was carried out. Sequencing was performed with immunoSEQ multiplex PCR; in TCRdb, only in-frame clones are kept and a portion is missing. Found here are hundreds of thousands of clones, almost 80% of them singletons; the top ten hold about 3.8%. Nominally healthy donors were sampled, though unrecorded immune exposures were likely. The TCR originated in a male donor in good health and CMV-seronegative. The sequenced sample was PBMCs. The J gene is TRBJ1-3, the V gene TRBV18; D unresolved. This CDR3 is CASSPNSSGNTIYF. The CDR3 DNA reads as TGTGCCAGCTCACCAAATAGCTCTGGAAACACCATATATTTT. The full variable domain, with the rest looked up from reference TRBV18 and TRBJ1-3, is NAGVMQNPRHLVRRRGQEARLRCSPMKGHSHVYWYRQLPEEGLKFMVYLQKENIIDESGMPKERFSAEFPKEGPSILRIQQVVRGDSAAYFCASSPNSSGNTIYFGEGSWLTVV.